The 10 T cell receptor beta chains reported below all come from one sample, sequenced in a study of blood T cell repertoires in COVID-19 (TCRdb year 2020). The method was the immunoSEQ multiplex PCR assay. This is the immuneACCESS table as TCRdb keeps it, with only in-frame sequences that have V and J called. A part of the clones is gone; compared with another copy, unresolved V genes explain less than half, and the rest is unexplained. Within this sample are a few hundred thousand clones, with approximately 81% of them counted one time only. Roughly 6.7% of the sample is held by the ten biggest clonotypes. Source material: PBMCs or T cells enriched from blood (not recorded which). The source is a woman in her fifties or sixties who had been exposed to COVID-19.

The chain joins TRBV5-4 to TRBJ1-1, with TRBD1 as a possible D gene (6 bases). Germline CDR1 is SGHNT and CDR2 is YYREEE (reference sequence). The V end was cut by 3 bases, the J end by 5 bases, with 14 bases between. This CDR3 has 14 amino acids. Here the CDR3 reads CASSSTGTGTEAFF. Here the CDR3 DNA reads TGTGCCAGCAGCTCCACAGGGACGGGGACTGAAGCTTTCTTT.

The chain uses TRBV11-3 and TRBJ2-2; no firm D call. Trimming took off 1 base at V and 0 bases at J, with 6 bases between the two ends. The germline V gene encodes CDR1 SGHNT and CDR2 YENEEA. The CDR3 is 15 amino acids. CDR3 region: CASSLGRANTGELFF. CDR3 coding DNA: TGTGCCAGCAGCTTAGGACGGGCGAACACCGGGGAGCTGTTTTTT.

This clone was observed a single time. The chain carries TRBV5-6 and TRBJ1-6; 10 bases agree with TRBD1. The V gene's germline CDR1 is SGHDT and CDR2 YYEEEE. With 3 bases clipped from V and 10 bases from J, the junction kept 4 bases outside the gene matches. The CDR3 runs 14 residues. CDR3 bases: TGTGCCAGCAGCTGGGACAGGGGAAAGTCACCCCTCCACTTT. This translates into CASSWDRGKSPLHF.

In nucleotides, the CDR3 is TGTGCCAGTAGTATGACAGATTACTACGAGCAGTACTTC. This codes for CASSMTDYYEQYF. The chain uses TRBV19 and TRBJ2-7, with D maybe TRBD1 (5 bases). The CDR3 has 13 residues. The germline V gene encodes CDR1 LNHDA and CDR2 SQIVND (reference sequence). V was shortened by 3 bases and J by 3 bases, with 9 bases between the two germline ends.

The chain employs TRBV29-1 and TRBJ1-2; D gene unclear. There are 13 residues in the CDR3. The ends were cut back, 4 bases at V and 4 bases at J, with 13 bases in the middle. The germline gives CDR1 SQVTM, CDR2 ANQGSEA. The CDR3 loop is CSVASPSGYGYTF. The DNA for the CDR3 is TGCAGCGTTGCGTCGCCTTCCGGCTATGGCTACACCTTC.

In its sample, this clone was seen once. The chain carries TRBV30 and TRBJ1-2; D may be TRBD1 (6 bases). V lost 0 bases to trimming and J lost 8 bases, with 13 bases between them. Per the germline V gene, CDR1 is GTSNPN and CDR2 is SVGIG (reference sequence). CDR3 size: 13 residues. CDR3 sequence: CAWSVQQGEGYTF. CDR3 in DNA: TGTGCCTGGAGTGTACAACAGGGCGAGGGCTACACCTTC.

The rearrangement links TRBV19 to TRBJ1-5; D uncertain. The CDR3 contains 15 residues. Germline V gene data show CDR1 as LNHDA and CDR2 as SQIVND (reference sequence). The V end was cut by 8 bases, the J end by 5 bases, with 19 bases between. The CDR3 region is CASSVGQTTYQPQHF. The CDR3 DNA is TGTGCCAGTTCGGTGGGCCAGACAACTTATCAGCCCCAGCATTTT.

The chain employs TRBV27 and TRBJ1-1; the D gene is possibly TRBD1 (5 bases). With 1 base removed from V and 3 bases from J, the gap between germline ends came to 12 bases. The CDR3 consists of 15 residues. CDR1 is MNHEY and CDR2 is SMNVEV in the germline V gene (reference sequence). The DNA of the CDR3 is TGTGCCAGCAGTTTATGGGGCTCTCGGGACACTGAAGCTTTCTTT. Its translation is CASSLWGSRDTEAFF.

The chain uses TRBV16 and TRBJ2-3, with D unresolved. The CDR3 length is 15 residues. Trimming shortened V by 0 bases and J by 0 bases, and 7 bases separated the two germline ends. Germline CDR1 reads KGHSY; CDR2 reads FQNENV. Here the CDR3 DNA reads TGTGCCAGCAGCCAATCGGGCAGGAGCACAGATACGCAGTATTTT. Translating gives CASSQSGRSTDTQYF.

This chain connects TRBV9 to TRBJ2-3; TRBD2 matches at 10 bases. Per germline, CDR1 SGDLS and CDR2 YYNGEE. J was trimmed by 5 bases and V by 0 bases; bases with no gene match: 3. This CDR3 has 15 residues. The CDR3 loop is CASSVELAGGDTQYF. CDR3 DNA sequence: TGTGCCAGCAGCGTAGAGTTAGCGGGGGGAGATACGCAGTATTTT.